Listed here are 16 T cell receptor beta chains from one sample, sequenced in a study of blood T cell repertoires in COVID-19. The data were produced by immunoSEQ multiplex PCR, yet TCRdb's version contains in-frame clones alone and is incomplete. In the table there are tens of thousands of clones, under 95% of which are singletons. Sequencing was done on a sample of peripheral blood. The source is a man in his 60s with acute or convalescent COVID-19.

The gene calls are TRBV19 and TRBJ1-4; unclear D gene. Germline CDR1 reads LNHDA; CDR2 reads SQIVND (reference sequence). V lost 1 base and J 1 base, leaving 16 bases between the germline ends. This CDR3 is 18 amino acids long. The CDR3: CASSIGRSFSGTNEKLFF. In nucleotides, the CDR3 is TGTGCCAGTAGTATAGGGCGGAGCTTTAGCGGAACTAATGAAAAACTGTTTTTT.

The V call is TRBV10-3, the J call TRBJ2-2, with D possibly TRBD2 on 6 matching bases. CDR1 is ENHRY and CDR2 is SYGVKD in the germline V gene. There are 16 residues in the CDR3. The V and J ends lost 10 bases and 4 bases respectively, with 22 bases between them. The CDR3 DNA sequence: TGTGCCACCCTAATGGAGGGCGTAAAGCGCACCGGGGAGCTGTTTTTT. Its translation: CATLMEGVKRTGELFF.

The V call is TRBV7-9, the J call TRBJ1-1, with D perhaps TRBD1 (5 bases). Trimming shortened V by 1 base and J by 0 bases, and 12 bases separated the two germline ends. CDR3 length equals 16 residues. Germline V gene data show CDR1 as SEHNR and CDR2 as FQNEAQ (reference sequence). CDR3 in amino acids: CASSLEGVYMNTEAFF. The CDR3 nucleotides are TGTGCCAGCAGCTTAGAAGGGGTCTATATGAACACTGAAGCTTTCTTT.

The CDR3: CASSQRDRGLGAFF. The CDR3 DNA reads TGTGCCAGCAGCCAACGGGACAGGGGCCTGGGAGCTTTCTTT. The chain employs TRBV3-1 (or the pseudogene TRBV3-2) and TRBJ1-1; 10 bases map to TRBD1. This CDR3 spans 14 amino acids. V shed 2 bases and J 10 bases; nucleotides not matched to a gene: 7. Germline V lookup: CDR1 LGHDT, CDR2 YNNKEL (reference sequence).

The chain couples TRBV7-3 to TRBJ2-5, with D possibly TRBD1 on 5 matching bases. The CDR3 has 17 residues. Germline V gene lookup returns CDR1 SGHTA and CDR2 FQGTGA. The V gene lost 4 bases and the J gene lost 1 base, with 19 bases spanning the gap. For the CDR3, the DNA is TGTGCCAGCAGCTCCTCTCCCCGCAGGGCGACCCAAGAGACCCAGTACTTC. Translation: CASSSSPRRATQETQYF.

The V gene is TRBV2, the J gene TRBJ2-6, with D unresolved. Germline V lookup: CDR1 SNHLY, CDR2 FYNNEI. The CDR3 sequence is 15 residues long. V was pared by 5 bases and J by 0 bases, with 8 bases between. CDR3 DNA: TGTGCCAGCAGTCCTACGGTCTCTGGGGCCAACGTCCTGACTTTC. This codes for CASSPTVSGANVLTF.

The V and J genes are TRBV15 and TRBJ2-7, with 10 bases fitting TRBD1. Trimming at V came to 0 bases and at J to 4 bases, leaving 3 bases not matched to a gene. The CDR3 spans 15 residues. Germline CDR1 and CDR2: LNHNV and YYDKDF (reference sequence). CDR3 protein: CATSRDRQGAYEQYF. The CDR3 coding sequence is TGTGCCACCAGCAGAGATAGACAGGGGGCTTACGAGCAGTACTTC.

The chain links TRBV6-5 to TRBJ2-1, with 10 bases identical to TRBD2. With 5 bases clipped from V and 15 bases from J, the junction kept 7 bases outside the gene matches. Germline-derived CDR1 and CDR2 are MNHEY and SVGAGI. The CDR3 is 12 residues long. The CDR3 sequence is CASSLSSGGLFF. In DNA, the CDR3 is TGTGCCAGCAGTCTATCTAGCGGGGGATTGTTCTTC.

The chain recombines TRBV19 with TRBJ1-2, with 7 nucleotides matching TRBD1. The germline gives CDR1 LNHDA, CDR2 SQIVND (reference sequence). The V and J ends lost 7 bases and 3 bases, in that order; junction bases with no gene match: 2. This CDR3 is 12 amino acids long. CDR3 protein: CASIQGDYGYTF. In DNA form, the CDR3 reads TGTGCCAGTATTCAGGGGGACTATGGCTACACCTTC. Full variable domain (outside the CDR3, taken from reference TRBV19 and TRBJ1-2): DGGITQSPKYLFRKEGQNVTLSCEQNLNHDAMYWYRQDPGQGLRLIYYSQIVNDFQKGDIAEGYSVSREKKESFPLTVTSAQKNPTAFYLCASIQGDYGYTFGSGTRLTVV.

This sequence joins TRBV2 and TRBJ1-6; weak D call: TRBD1 (6 bases). CDR3 length: 14 amino acids. The ends were cut back, 6 bases at V and 3 bases at J, with 9 bases in the middle. Looked up from germline, CDR1 is SNHLY and CDR2 is FYNNEI. The CDR3 loop is CASRRTVYNSPLHF. In DNA, the CDR3 is TGTGCCAGCAGGAGGACAGTCTATAATTCACCCCTCCACTTT.

V usage is TRBV2 and J usage is TRBJ1-2; D is unresolved. Trimming removed 4 bases at V and 7 bases at J, with 13 bases between. The CDR3 sequence is 13 residues long. Germline V gene data show CDR1 as SNHLY and CDR2 as FYNNEI. The CDR3 here is CASSAERAGGYTF. The CDR3 region has the DNA TGTGCCAGCAGTGCTGAGAGGGCCGGTGGCTACACCTTC.

This chain links TRBV29-1 with TRBJ1-2; D gene ambiguous. In germline, CDR1 is SQVTM, CDR2 ANQGSEA. The CDR3 covers 11 residues. V was clipped by 4 bases and J by 8 bases, with 11 bases between them. CDR3 nucleotide sequence: TGCAGCGTTGGGGGAGCCGGGGGCTACACCTTC. This encodes CSVGGAGGYTF.

The rearrangement links TRBV7-8 to TRBJ2-1; D not certain. Germline values: CDR1 SGHVS, CDR2 FQNEAQ. This CDR3 has 11 residues. Trimming took off 5 bases at V and 8 bases at J, with 7 bases between the two ends. The CDR3 loop reads CASSELHEQFF. The CDR3 DNA reads as TGTGCCAGCAGCGAACTCCATGAGCAGTTCTTC.

CDR3 sequence: CASSEAKRQTNTEAFF. The CDR3 bases are TGTGCCAGCAGTGAAGCTAAGAGACAAACGAACACTGAAGCTTTCTTT. The chain has TRBV6-1 and TRBJ1-1; D is ambiguous. The CDR3 length is 16 residues. V was shortened by 0 bases and J by 1 base, with 12 bases between the two germline ends. Per germline, CDR1 MNHNS and CDR2 SASEGT.

This rearrangement joins TRBV2 to TRBJ1-1; no firm D call. The V and J ends lost 2 bases and 4 bases respectively, with 14 bases between them. Germline V gene sequence: CDR1 SNHLY, CDR2 FYNNEI. The CDR3 spans 15 residues. Written as DNA, the CDR3 is TGTGCCAGCAGTGAAAATTCAGTGTCGCCCACTGAAGCTTTCTTT. Protein: CASSENSVSPTEAFF. Together with reference TRBV2 and TRBJ1-1, the CDR3 gives the full variable domain: EPEVTQTPSHQVTQMGQEVILRCVPISNHLYFYWYRQILGQKVEFLVSFYNNEISEKSEIFDDQFSVERPDGSNFTLKIRSTKLEDSAMYFCASSENSVSPTEAFFGQGTRLTVV.

This chain joins TRBV3-1 (or the pseudogene TRBV3-2) and TRBJ1-6, with D unclear. The V end lost 4 bases, the J end lost 4 bases, and 11 bases lay between the germline ends. The CDR3 has 15 amino acids. From germline, CDR1 is LGHDT and CDR2 YNNKEL (reference sequence). CDR3 region: CASSPETGYNSPLHF. Here the CDR3 DNA reads TGTGCCAGCAGCCCCGAGACGGGATATAATTCACCCCTCCACTTT.